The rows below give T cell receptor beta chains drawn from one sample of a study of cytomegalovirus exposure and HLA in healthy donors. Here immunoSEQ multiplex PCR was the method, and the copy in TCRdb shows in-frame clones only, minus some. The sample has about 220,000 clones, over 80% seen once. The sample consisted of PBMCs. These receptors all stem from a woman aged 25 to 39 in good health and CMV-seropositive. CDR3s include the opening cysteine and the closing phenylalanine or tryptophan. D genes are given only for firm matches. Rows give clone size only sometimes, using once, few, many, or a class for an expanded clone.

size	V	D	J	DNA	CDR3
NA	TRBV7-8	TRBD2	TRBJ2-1	TGTGCCAGCAGCCCGACTAGCGGCCCCTACAATGAGCAGTTCTTC	CASSPTSGPYNEQFF
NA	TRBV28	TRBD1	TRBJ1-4	TGTGCCAGCAGCCCGGGGGCTAGAGGACAGGATGAAAAACTGTTTTTT	CASSPGARGQDEKLFF
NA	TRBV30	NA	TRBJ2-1	TGTGCCTGGAGTGTTCCCCATTGGCGGGAAAACAATGAGCAGTTCTTC	CAWSVPHWRENNEQFF
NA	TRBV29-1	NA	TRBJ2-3	TGCAGCGTTGAGTCCGGTACAGATACGCAGTATTTT	CSVESGTDTQYF
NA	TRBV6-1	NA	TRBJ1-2	TGTGCCAGCAGTGTGAGGACCGGGACACATTATGGCTACACCTTC	CASSVRTGTHYGYTF
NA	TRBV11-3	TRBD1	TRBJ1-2	TGTGCCAGCAGCCCCGGGACAGACTTTAACTATGGCTACACCTTC	CASSPGTDFNYGYTF
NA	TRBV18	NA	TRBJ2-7	TGTGCCAGCTCGAGACTTGGACAGTCGTGGGAGCAGTACTTC	CASSRLGQSWEQYF
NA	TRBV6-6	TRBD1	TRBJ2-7	TGTGCCAGCAGTTCGGACAGGGGGCTCTACGAGCAGTACTTC	CASSSDRGLYEQYF
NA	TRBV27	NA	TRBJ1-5	TGTGCCAGCAGTGCAGGAGATAGCAATCAGCCCCAGCATTTT	CASSAGDSNQPQHF
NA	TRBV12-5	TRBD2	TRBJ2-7	TGTGCTAGTGGTTTGGTTCTTCAGCGGGAGGGCTACGAGCAGTACTTC	CASGLVLQREGYEQYF
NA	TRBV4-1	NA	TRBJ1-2	TGCGCCAGCAGCCGCCTTTCGGGGGACAACTATGGCTACACCTTC	CASSRLSGDNYGYTF
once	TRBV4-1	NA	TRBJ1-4	TGCGCCAGCAGCCCTCTAACAGGTTCAGAAAAACTGTTTTTT	CASSPLTGSEKLFF
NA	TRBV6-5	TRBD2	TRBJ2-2	TGTGCCAGTTGGGGCGCTAGCGGTTTCACCGGGGAGCTGTTTTTT	CASWGASGFTGELFF
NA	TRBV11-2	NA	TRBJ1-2	TGTGCCAGCAGCTTTGGAGGGGGAAATGGCTACACCTTC	CASSFGGGNGYTF
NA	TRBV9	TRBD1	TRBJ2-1	TGTGCCAGCAGCACAGGGGCCGTGGGTGAGCAGTTCTTC	CASSTGAVGEQFF
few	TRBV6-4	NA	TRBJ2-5	TGTGCCAGCAGTGACTCGAAGGTATGCGACAGAGTCCGGGAGACCCAGTACTTC	CASSDSKVCDRVRETQYF